These T cell receptor beta chains were read from a single sample in a study of T-cell memory formation after mild COVID-19. One entry per CDR3 protein results from TCRdb running MiXCR on the 5' RACE reads. This sample has more than 200,000 distinct CDR3 sequences, with about 16% found just once. The source material was PBMCs or a T cell subset sorted from them (not recorded which). Receptor source: a man between 18 and 29 years old who had mild COVID-19 (a few samples of this study predate the infection). Cell type and time point are not known. The CDR3 runs from the conserved cysteine through the conserved F or W. Fields, in order: V gene, J gene, D gene, clone size, CDR3 protein, CDR3 DNA. A D gene is named only where the DNA matches it firmly. Size values are once, few and many counts, or a class for expanded clones, and some rows have none.

TRBV12-3/TRBV12-4	TRBJ2-1	TRBD2	-	CASSARTSGNEQFF	TGTGCCAGCAGCGCTAGGACTAGCGGCAATGAGCAGTTCTTC
TRBV15	TRBJ1-2	-	-	CATSRPDRIANYGYTF	TGTGCCACCAGCAGACCTGACAGGATTGCTAACTATGGCTACACCTTC
TRBV29-1	TRBJ2-6	-	few	CSVTGNSGANVLTF	TGCAGCGTTACAGGGAACTCTGGGGCCAACGTCCTGACTTTC
TRBV12-3/TRBV12-4	TRBJ2-3	-	few	CASRRRGVTDTQYF	TGTGCCAGCAGACGAAGGGGGGTCACAGATACGCAGTATTTT
TRBV5-1	TRBJ2-5	-	-	CASSLALGVETQYF	TGCGCCAGCAGCTTGGCCTTAGGGGTCGAGACCCAGTACTTC
TRBV5-1	TRBJ1-2	TRBD1	few	CASSLETGEGYTF	TGCGCCAGCAGCTTGGAGACAGGGGAAGGCTACACCTTC
TRBV6-2/TRBV6-3	TRBJ1-2	-	few	CASSYYGQYGYTF	TGTGCCAGCAGTTACTACGGACAGTATGGCTACACCTTC
TRBV7-8	TRBJ2-7	-	-	CASSFSAAYEQYF	TGTGCCAGCAGCTTTTCCGCCGCCTACGAGCAGTACTTC
TRBV6-6	TRBJ1-4	TRBD1	-	CASSYRKDRGWEKLFF	TGTGCCAGCAGTTACCGGAAGGACAGGGGGTGGGAGAAACTGTTTTTT
TRBV20-1	TRBJ2-2	-	-	CSAIGGAYTGELFF	TGCAGTGCTATAGGGGGGGCATACACCGGGGAGCTGTTTTTT
TRBV7-2	TRBJ2-5	TRBD1	-	CASSPDRGRETQYF	TGTGCCAGCAGCCCCGACAGGGGGCGAGAGACCCAGTACTTC
TRBV4-1	TRBJ1-2	TRBD1	-	CASSWPGTGNGYTF	TGCGCCAGCAGCTGGCCCGGGACAGGGAATGGCTACACCTTC
TRBV5-1	TRBJ1-2	-	many	CASSPGGSLNYGYTF	TGCGCCAGCAGCCCGGGGGGAAGCCTTAACTATGGCTACACCTTC
TRBV9	TRBJ2-3	-	-	CASSVLSTDTQYF	TGTGCCAGCAGCGTATTAAGCACAGATACGCAGTATTTT
TRBV18	TRBJ2-7	-	few	CASGTESYEQYF	TGTGCCAGCGGAACAGAATCCTACGAGCAGTACTTC
TRBV5-1	TRBJ2-1	-	-	CASSGAGQAYNEQFF	TGCGCCAGCAGCGGTGCGGGACAAGCCTACAATGAGCAGTTCTTC
TRBV15	TRBJ2-2	-	few	CATSTVGQTPGELFF	TGTGCCACCAGCACGGTAGGGCAGACGCCCGGGGAGCTGTTTTTT
TRBV12-3/TRBV12-4	TRBJ1-4	-	-	CASSLQVVEKLFF	TGTGCCAGCAGTCTACAGGTGGTCGAAAAACTGTTTTTT
TRBV9	TRBJ1-1	TRBD1	many	CASSPRGRGEAFF	TGTGCCAGCAGCCCTAGGGGGCGAGGTGAAGCTTTCTTT
TRBV7-3	TRBJ2-2	-	-	CASSLNGLSGAGELFF	TGTGCCAGCAGCCTAAATGGTCTGTCAGGGGCCGGGGAGCTGTTTTTT
TRBV4-1	TRBJ2-5	-	-	CASSLLEGVKETQYF	TGCGCCAGCAGCCTCCTTGAAGGGGTCAAAGAGACCCAGTACTTC
TRBV7-3	TRBJ1-4	TRBD1	few	CASSSSGGHEKLFF	TGTGCCAGCAGCTCATCAGGGGGCCATGAAAAACTGTTTTTT